This T cell receptor (beta chain) was sequenced in a study of T-cell memory formation after mild COVID-19. Whole-study findings and limits: Contracting clones localized mainly to CM and EM when CD4+ and mainly to EMRA when CD8+. The pre-infection memory compartment contained some responding clones, suggesting cross-reactive memory joined.

Turning to this clonotype: Its antigen remains unidentified.

CDR1 is SGHRS, CDR2 YFSETQ, per germline. V was cut by 1 base and J by 5 bases, with 12 bases left in between. CDR3 size: 14 residues. 5'RACE with constant-segment primers yielded barcoded, UMI-tagged TCR alpha and TCR beta cDNA libraries. TCRdb reanalysed the 5' RACE reads using MiXCR and keeps one entry per CDR3 protein. This sample has approximately 46,000 distinct CDR3 sequences; less than 8% occur once, and the top ten carry roughly 0.79%. The sequenced sample consisted of PBMCs or a T cell subset sorted from them (not recorded which). The sequence was obtained from an adult who had mild COVID-19 (a few samples of this study predate the infection). Cell type and time point are not known. The V gene is TRBV5-1, the J gene TRBJ1-1; D is unresolved. In DNA, the CDR3 is TGCGCCAGCAGCTTGCCTTCACATGGAACTGAAGCTTTCTTT. Translated: CASSLPSHGTEAFF.